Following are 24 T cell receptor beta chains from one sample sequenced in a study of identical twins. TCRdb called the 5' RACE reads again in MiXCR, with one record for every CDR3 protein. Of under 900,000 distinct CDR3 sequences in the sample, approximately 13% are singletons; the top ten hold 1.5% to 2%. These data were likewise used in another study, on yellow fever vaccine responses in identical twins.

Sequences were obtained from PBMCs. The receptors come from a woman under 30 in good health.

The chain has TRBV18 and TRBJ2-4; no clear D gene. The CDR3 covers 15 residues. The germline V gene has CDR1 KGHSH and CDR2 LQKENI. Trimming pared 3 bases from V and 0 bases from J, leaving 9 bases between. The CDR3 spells CASSPALLAKNIQYF. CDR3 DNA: TGTGCCAGCTCACCGGCCTTACTAGCCAAAAACATTCAGTACTTC. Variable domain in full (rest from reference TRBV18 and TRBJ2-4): NAGVMQNPRHLVRRRGQEARLRCSPMKGHSHVYWYRQLPEEGLKFMVYLQKENIIDESGMPKERFSAEFPKEGPSILRIQQVVRGDSAAYFCASSPALLAKNIQYFGAGTRLSVL.

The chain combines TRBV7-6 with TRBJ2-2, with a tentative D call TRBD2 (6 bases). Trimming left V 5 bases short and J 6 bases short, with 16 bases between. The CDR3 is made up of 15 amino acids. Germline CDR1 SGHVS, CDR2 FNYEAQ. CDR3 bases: TGTGCCAGCAGCGCCGACCAGACTAGTCCCGGGGAGCTGTTTTTT. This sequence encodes CASSADQTSPGELFF.

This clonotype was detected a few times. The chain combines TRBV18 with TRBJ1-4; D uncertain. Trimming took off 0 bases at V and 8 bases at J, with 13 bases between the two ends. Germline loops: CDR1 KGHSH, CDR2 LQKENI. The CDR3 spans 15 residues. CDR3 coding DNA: TGTGCCAGCTCACCACCGGTCAATCGAGGAGAAAAACTGTTTTTT. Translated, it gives CASSPPVNRGEKLFF.

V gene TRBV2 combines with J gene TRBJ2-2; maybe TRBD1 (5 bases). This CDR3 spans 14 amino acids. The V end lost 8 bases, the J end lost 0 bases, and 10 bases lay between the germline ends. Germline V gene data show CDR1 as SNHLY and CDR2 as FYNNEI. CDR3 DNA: TGTGCCAGCGCGACAGAATCGAACACCGGGGAGCTGTTTTTT. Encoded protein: CASATESNTGELFF.

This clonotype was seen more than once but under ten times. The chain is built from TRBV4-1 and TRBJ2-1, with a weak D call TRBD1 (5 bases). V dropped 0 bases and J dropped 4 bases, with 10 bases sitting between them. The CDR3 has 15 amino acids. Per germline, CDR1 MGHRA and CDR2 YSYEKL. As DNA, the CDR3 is TGCGCCAGCAGCCAAGATCCCACAGGATACAATGAGCAGTTCTTC. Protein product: CASSQDPTGYNEQFF.

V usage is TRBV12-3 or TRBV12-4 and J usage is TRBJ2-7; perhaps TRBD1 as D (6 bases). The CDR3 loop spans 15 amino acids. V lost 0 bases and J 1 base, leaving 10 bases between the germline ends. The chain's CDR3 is CASSLALRGSYEQYF. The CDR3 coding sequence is TGTGCCAGCAGTTTAGCGCTCAGGGGATCCTACGAGCAGTACTTC.

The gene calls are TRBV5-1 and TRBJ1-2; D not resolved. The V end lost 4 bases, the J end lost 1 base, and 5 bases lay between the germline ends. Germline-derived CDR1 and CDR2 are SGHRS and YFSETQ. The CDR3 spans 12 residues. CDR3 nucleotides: TGCGCCAGCAGCCATGATAACTATGGCTACACCTTC. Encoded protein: CASSHDNYGYTF.

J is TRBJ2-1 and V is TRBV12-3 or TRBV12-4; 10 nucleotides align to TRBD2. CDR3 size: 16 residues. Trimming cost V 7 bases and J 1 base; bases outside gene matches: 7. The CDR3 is CASTPSGSYSYNEQFF. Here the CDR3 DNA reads TGTGCCAGCACTCCTAGCGGGAGCTATTCCTACAATGAGCAGTTCTTC.

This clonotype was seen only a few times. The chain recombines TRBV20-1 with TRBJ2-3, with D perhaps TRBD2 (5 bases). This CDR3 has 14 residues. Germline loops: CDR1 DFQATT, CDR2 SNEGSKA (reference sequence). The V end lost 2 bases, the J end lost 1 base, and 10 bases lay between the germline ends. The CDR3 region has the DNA TGCAGTGCTAGAAGGGAGTTCGGCACAGATACGCAGTATTTT. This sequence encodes CSARREFGTDTQYF.

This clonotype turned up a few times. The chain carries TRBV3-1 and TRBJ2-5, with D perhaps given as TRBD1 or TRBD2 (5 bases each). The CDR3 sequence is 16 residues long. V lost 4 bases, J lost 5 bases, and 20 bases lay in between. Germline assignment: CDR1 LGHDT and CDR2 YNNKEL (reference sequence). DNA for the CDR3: TGTGCCAGCAGCCCCACCTCTGGGGGAACTTGGGAGACCCAGTACTTC. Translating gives CASSPTSGGTWETQYF.

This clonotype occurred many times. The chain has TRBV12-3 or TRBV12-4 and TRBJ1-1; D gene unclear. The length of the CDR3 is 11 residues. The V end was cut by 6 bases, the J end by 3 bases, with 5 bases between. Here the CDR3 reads CASSLHTEAFF. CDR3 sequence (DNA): TGTGCCAGCAGCCTTCACACTGAAGCTTTCTTT.

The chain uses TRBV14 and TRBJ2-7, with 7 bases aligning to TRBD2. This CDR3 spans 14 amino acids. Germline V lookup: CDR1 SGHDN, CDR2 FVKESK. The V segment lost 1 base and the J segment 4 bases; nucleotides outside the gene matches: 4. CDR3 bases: TGTGCCAGCAGCCAAGCCGGGGGGTGGTACGAGCAGTACTTC. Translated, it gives CASSQAGGWYEQYF.

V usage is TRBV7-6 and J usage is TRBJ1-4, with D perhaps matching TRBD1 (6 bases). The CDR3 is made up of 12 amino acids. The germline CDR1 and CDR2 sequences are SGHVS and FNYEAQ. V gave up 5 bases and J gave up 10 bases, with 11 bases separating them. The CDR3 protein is CASSPGDRKLFF. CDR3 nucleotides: TGTGCCAGCAGCCCAGGGGATCGAAAACTGTTTTTT. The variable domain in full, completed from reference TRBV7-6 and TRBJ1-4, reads GAGVSQSPRYKVTKRGQDVALRCDPISGHVSLYWYRQALGQGPEFLTYFNYEAQQDKSGLPNDRFSAERPEGSISTLTIQRTEQRDSAMYRCASSPGDRKLFFGSGTQLSVL.

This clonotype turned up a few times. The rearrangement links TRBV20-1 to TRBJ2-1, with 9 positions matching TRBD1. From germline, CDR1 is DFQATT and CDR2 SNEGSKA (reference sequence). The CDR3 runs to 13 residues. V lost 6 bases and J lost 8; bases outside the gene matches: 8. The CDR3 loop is CSAPGTGRDEQFF. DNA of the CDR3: TGCAGTGCCCCCGGGACAGGGAGGGATGAGCAGTTCTTC.

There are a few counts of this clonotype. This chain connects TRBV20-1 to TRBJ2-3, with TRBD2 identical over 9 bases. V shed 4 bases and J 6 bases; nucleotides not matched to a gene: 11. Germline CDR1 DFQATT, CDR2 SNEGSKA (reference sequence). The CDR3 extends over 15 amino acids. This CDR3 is CSATPHSGSLDTQYF. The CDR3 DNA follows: TGCAGTGCTACGCCGCATAGCGGGAGCTTGGATACGCAGTATTTT.

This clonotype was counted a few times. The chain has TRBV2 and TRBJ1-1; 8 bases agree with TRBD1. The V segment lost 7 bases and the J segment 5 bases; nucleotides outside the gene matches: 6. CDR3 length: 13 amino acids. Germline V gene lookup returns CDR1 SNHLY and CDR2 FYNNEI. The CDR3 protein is CASMRTGQTEAFF. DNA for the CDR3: TGTGCCAGCATGCGGACAGGGCAGACTGAAGCTTTCTTT.

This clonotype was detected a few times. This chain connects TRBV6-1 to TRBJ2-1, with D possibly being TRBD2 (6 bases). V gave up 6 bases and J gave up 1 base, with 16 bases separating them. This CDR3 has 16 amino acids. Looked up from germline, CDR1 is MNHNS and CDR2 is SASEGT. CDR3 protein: CASSLGLGRSYNEQFF. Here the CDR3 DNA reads TGTGCCAGCAGCCTGGGCCTAGGGAGGTCCTACAATGAGCAGTTCTTC.

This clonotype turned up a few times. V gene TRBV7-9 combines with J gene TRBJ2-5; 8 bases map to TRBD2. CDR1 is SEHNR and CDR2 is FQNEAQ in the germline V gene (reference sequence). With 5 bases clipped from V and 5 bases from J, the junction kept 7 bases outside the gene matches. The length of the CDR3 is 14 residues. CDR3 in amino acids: CASSPRGGYETQYF. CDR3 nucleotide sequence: TGTGCCAGCAGCCCCCGGGGGGGGTATGAGACCCAGTACTTC. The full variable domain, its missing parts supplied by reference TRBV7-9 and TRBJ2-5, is DTGVSQNPRHKITKRGQNVTFRCDPISEHNRLYWYRQTLGQGPEFLTYFQNEAQLEKSRLLSDRFSAERPKGSFSTLEIQRTEQGDSAMYLCASSPRGGYETQYFGPGTRLLVL.

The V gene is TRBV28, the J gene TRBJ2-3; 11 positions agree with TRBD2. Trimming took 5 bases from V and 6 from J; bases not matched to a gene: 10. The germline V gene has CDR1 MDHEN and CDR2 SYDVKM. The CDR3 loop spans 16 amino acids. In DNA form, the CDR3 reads TGTGCCAGCAGTGTCCCTAGCGGGGGGAGTATGGATACGCAGTATTTT. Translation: CASSVPSGGSMDTQYF.

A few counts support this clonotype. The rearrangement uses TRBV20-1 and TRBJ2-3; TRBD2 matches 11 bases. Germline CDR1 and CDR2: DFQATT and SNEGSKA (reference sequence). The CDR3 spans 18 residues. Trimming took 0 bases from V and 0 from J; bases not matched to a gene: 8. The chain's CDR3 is CSARDGTSGSSSTDTQYF. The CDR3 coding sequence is TGCAGTGCTAGAGATGGCACTAGCGGGAGTTCAAGCACAGATACGCAGTATTTT.

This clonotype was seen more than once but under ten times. The CDR3 protein is CASTDRLARNSPLHF. The CDR3 DNA follows: TGTGCCAGCACCGACAGACTCGCCCGTAATTCACCCCTCCACTTT. The J gene is TRBJ1-6, the V gene TRBV12-3 or TRBV12-4, with D possibly being TRBD1 (5 bases). CDR3 length: 15 residues. V lost 7 bases and J lost 6, with 16 bases in between.

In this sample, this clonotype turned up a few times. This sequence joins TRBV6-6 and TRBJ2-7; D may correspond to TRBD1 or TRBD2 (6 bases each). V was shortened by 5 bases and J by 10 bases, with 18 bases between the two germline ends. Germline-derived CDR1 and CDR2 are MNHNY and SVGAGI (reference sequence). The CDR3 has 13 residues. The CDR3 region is CASSRQVGGRQYF. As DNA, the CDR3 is TGTGCCAGCAGTAGACAGGTGGGAGGACGTCAGTACTTC.

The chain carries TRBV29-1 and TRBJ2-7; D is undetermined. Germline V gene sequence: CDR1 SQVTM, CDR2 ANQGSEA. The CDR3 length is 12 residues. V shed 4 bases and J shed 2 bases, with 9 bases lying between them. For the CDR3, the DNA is TGCAGCGTTGCGTTCCAGGCCTACGAGCAGTACTTC. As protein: CSVAFQAYEQYF.

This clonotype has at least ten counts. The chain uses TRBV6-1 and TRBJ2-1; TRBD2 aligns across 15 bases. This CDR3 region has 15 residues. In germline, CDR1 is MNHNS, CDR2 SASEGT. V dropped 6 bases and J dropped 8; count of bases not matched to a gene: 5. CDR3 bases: TGTGCCAGCAGGGGTGGGACTAGCGGGAGGTATGAGCAGTTCTTC. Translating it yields CASRGGTSGRYEQFF.